There are many counts of the clone carrying this T cell receptor (beta chain). As yet, its antigen is unknown. This entry is derived from a study of blood T cells in healthy people across ages. Notes on the study in general: Naive CD4+ cell counts and diversity both ran higher in long-lived than in aged donors.

Per germline, CDR1 DFQATT and CDR2 SNEGSKA (reference sequence). V dropped 7 bases and J dropped 0 bases, with 13 bases sitting between them. CDR3 length: 13 residues. A J-beta primer mix and a sample-barcoded 5' primer were used in a second PCR of roughly 7 to 12 cycles. TCRdb reprocessed the 5' RACE reads with MiXCR, giving one entry per CDR3 protein. The profile shows about 620,000 distinct CDR3 sequences, around 21% of them singletons. The genes are TRBV20-1 and TRBJ2-7, with TRBD2 as a possible D gene (6 bases). The sequenced sample consisted of blood. The receptor was isolated from a man aged 70-80 years in good health. Here the CDR3 reads CSENSGLSYEQYF. CDR3 nucleotide sequence: TGCAGTGAGAATAGCGGCCTCTCCTACGAGCAGTACTTC.